Listed here are 11 T cell receptor beta chains from one sample, sequenced in a study of cytomegalovirus exposure and HLA in healthy donors. The PCR had 60 Vbeta and 13 Jbeta primers. Sequenced by immunoSEQ multiplex PCR; TCRdb stores in-frame clones only, minus some. The sample records around 130,000 clones, about 80% being singletons. The sample was PBMCs. The receptor source for this set is a woman aged 35 to 49 in good health and CMV-seronegative.

The chain employs TRBV7-9 and TRBJ2-7, with TRBD1 matching over 8 bases. This CDR3 is built from 14 residues. The germline CDR1 and CDR2 sequences are SEHNR and FQNEAQ (reference sequence). With V trimmed by 5 bases and J by 5 bases, 8 bases remained unmatched. In DNA, the CDR3 is TGTGCCAGCAGCCCTGGACAGGGAGGTAACGAGCAGTACTTC. Translating it yields CASSPGQGGNEQYF. The variable domain in full, with the rest retrieved from reference TRBV7-9 and TRBJ2-7, is DTGVSQNPRHKITKRGQNVTFRCDPISEHNRLYWYRQTLGQGPEFLTYFQNEAQLEKSRLLSDRFSAERPKGSFSTLEIQRTEQGDSAMYLCASSPGQGGNEQYFGPGTRLTVT.

V and J are TRBV5-4 and TRBJ1-1; no clear D gene. CDR3 length equals 14 residues. Germline CDR1 SGHNT, CDR2 YYREEE (reference sequence). Trimming removed 4 bases from V and 7 bases from J, with 17 bases in between. The CDR3 here is CASSPPPPGIEAFF. For the CDR3, the DNA is TGTGCCAGCAGCCCACCCCCTCCGGGGATTGAAGCTTTCTTT.

This chain joins TRBV7-2 and TRBJ2-7, with no clear D. This CDR3 region has 12 residues. Germline CDR1 reads SGHTA; CDR2 reads FQGNSA. V lost 8 bases to trimming and J lost 2 bases, with 10 bases between them. CDR3 amino acids: CASAPRAYEQYF. CDR3 nucleotides: TGTGCCAGCGCCCCCCGAGCCTACGAGCAGTACTTC.

As concerns this clone: The sample contains more than one DNA sequence encoding this CDR3. The chain carries TRBV7-2 and TRBJ2-7; 8 positions match TRBD1. This CDR3 is built from 16 residues. Germline V gene sequence: CDR1 SGHTA, CDR2 FQGNSA. Trimming took 4 bases from V and 6 from J; bases not matched to a gene: 14. Here the CDR3 reads CASSSRYPGQVIEQYF. The CDR3, as DNA: TGTGCCAGCAGCTCCCGATACCCGGGACAGGTAATCGAGCAGTACTTC.

This chain connects TRBV27 to TRBJ1-1, with TRBD1 matching over 7 bases. The CDR3 has 16 amino acids. After removal of 0 bases from V and 4 bases from J, the junction contained 8 bases not matched to a gene. Germline assignment: CDR1 MNHEY and CDR2 SMNVEV (reference sequence). The CDR3 is CASSLSARGFGTEAFF. Written as DNA, the CDR3 is TGTGCCAGCAGTTTATCGGCCAGGGGGTTTGGCACTGAAGCTTTCTTT.

The chain links TRBV5-1 to TRBJ1-1; unclear D gene. CDR3 length equals 18 residues. Deletions cut 5 bases from V and 2 bases from J, with 25 bases between. Germline V gene lookup returns CDR1 SGHRS and CDR2 YFSETQ. CDR3 nucleotide sequence: TGCGCCAGCAGACTCCGGGAGCCCCAGCCGACATTAAACACTGAAGCTTTCTTT. Its protein is CASRLREPQPTLNTEAFF.

This clone was counted between two and nine times. The rearrangement links TRBV28 to TRBJ1-1; 7 positions agree with TRBD1. Germline V lookup: CDR1 MDHEN, CDR2 SYDVKM. The CDR3 is 10 residues long. The junction had 2 bases not matched to a gene; V was cut back by 5 bases and J by 11 bases. The CDR3, as DNA: TGTGCCAGCAGTCGGACAGGCGCTTTCTTT. Its translation is CASSRTGAFF. The full variable domain, rest sourced from reference TRBV28 and TRBJ1-1, is DVKVTQSSRYLVKRTGEKVFLECVQDMDHENMFWYRQDPGLGLRLIYFSYDVKMKEKGDIPEGYSVSREKKERFSLILESASTNQTSMYLCASSRTGAFFGQGTRLTVV.

The genes are TRBV19 and TRBJ1-2, with D hard to call. Deletions cut 5 bases from V and 4 bases from J, with 11 bases between. This CDR3 region has 13 residues. Germline loops: CDR1 LNHDA, CDR2 SQIVND (reference sequence). The CDR3 reads CASSSTTGYGYTF. The CDR3 coding sequence is TGTGCCAGTAGTTCTACCACGGGCTATGGCTACACCTTC.

The rearrangement links TRBV7-9 to TRBJ2-3; 8 bases map to TRBD2. Losses at the gene ends were 7 bases for V and 5 bases for J; bases not matched to a gene: 8. The CDR3 runs to 14 residues. Germline-derived CDR1 and CDR2 are SEHNR and FQNEAQ (reference sequence). Here the CDR3 reads CASNGAGGGDTQYF. CDR3 DNA sequence: TGTGCCAGCAATGGGGCGGGAGGTGGAGATACGCAGTATTTT.

The genes are TRBV27 and TRBJ2-7; 9 nucleotides agree with TRBD1. The junction had 15 bases not matched to a gene; V was cut back by 6 bases and J by 3 bases. The CDR3 is 17 amino acids. Germline V gene lookup returns CDR1 MNHEY and CDR2 SMNVEV (reference sequence). The CDR3 nucleotides are TGTGCCAGCAGCCTCCGACAAACAGGGGGCATTGACTACGAGCAGTACTTC. It encodes CASSLRQTGGIDYEQYF.

The rearrangement uses TRBV29-1 and TRBJ2-3; TRBD2 matches at 7 bases. The V segment lost 0 bases and the J segment 5 bases; nucleotides outside the gene matches: 2. This CDR3 is built from 13 residues. The germline V gene has CDR1 SQVTM and CDR2 ANQGSEA. The CDR3 DNA reads as TGCAGCGTTGAAGATAGCGGGTTAGATACGCAGTATTTT. Translation gives CSVEDSGLDTQYF.